The TCR beta chain described here comes from a study of shared clonotypes between healthy human individuals. With regard to this clone: Its cognate antigen is unknown.

Deep was the level used in running the assay. Sorted-subset replicate PCR reactions were performed with about 190 ng DNA, corresponding to some 32,000 T cell genomes. Data came from immunoSEQ multiplex PCR; TCRdb stores just in-frame clones and leaves some out. The table includes more than 2,000,000 clones, 90% to 95% detected once. HIV-negative, healthy adults without recent acute infections or vaccinations were the donors. The V gene lost 0 bases and the J gene lost 2 bases, with 9 bases spanning the gap. The CDR3 totals 15 residues. Germline V gene lookup returns CDR1 PRHDT and CDR2 FYEKMQ (reference sequence). Findings and caveats of the study: Despite large depth, rarefaction showed incomplete sorted-subset sequencing.

This sequence originates from a man aged 18-30 years in good health. Some clones in this sample may be carry-over from other donors' samples. J is TRBJ2-3 and V is TRBV13, with D perhaps TRBD1 (5 bases). Sequencing was carried out using naive CD4+ T cells from PBMCs. As to subset: CD45RA+ positively selected. Here the CDR3 reads CASSLGQENTDTQYF. CDR3 DNA sequence: TGTGCCAGCAGCTTAGGACAGGAAAACACAGATACGCAGTATTTT.